The present T cell receptor beta chain was sequenced within a study of early T cells in non-severe SARS-CoV-2 infection. Study-level background: The study sequenced bulk RNA from unsorted whole blood, with chains unpaired.

Individual cDNA molecules were tagged with unique molecular identifiers, the study reported. Via MiXCR, TCRdb re-called the 5' RACE reads, giving one row per CDR3 protein. In the table there are 85,000 to 95,000 distinct CDR3 sequences, about 14% of which are singletons. V was trimmed by 0 bases and J by 6 bases, leaving 21 bases between them. The CDR3 length is 18 residues. In germline, CDR1 is SGHDT, CDR2 YYEEEE. The sequencing input was whole blood. The clonotype originates from an adult who was a healthcare worker with PCR-confirmed SARS-CoV-2 infection or an uninfected control (not recorded which). The gene calls are TRBV5-6 and TRBJ1-4; D is possibly TRBD1 (5 bases). CDR3 DNA sequence: TGTGCCAGCAGCTTGGCCATAAGTTACGGGACGAAGGATGAAAAACTGTTTTTT. This encodes CASSLAISYGTKDEKLFF.